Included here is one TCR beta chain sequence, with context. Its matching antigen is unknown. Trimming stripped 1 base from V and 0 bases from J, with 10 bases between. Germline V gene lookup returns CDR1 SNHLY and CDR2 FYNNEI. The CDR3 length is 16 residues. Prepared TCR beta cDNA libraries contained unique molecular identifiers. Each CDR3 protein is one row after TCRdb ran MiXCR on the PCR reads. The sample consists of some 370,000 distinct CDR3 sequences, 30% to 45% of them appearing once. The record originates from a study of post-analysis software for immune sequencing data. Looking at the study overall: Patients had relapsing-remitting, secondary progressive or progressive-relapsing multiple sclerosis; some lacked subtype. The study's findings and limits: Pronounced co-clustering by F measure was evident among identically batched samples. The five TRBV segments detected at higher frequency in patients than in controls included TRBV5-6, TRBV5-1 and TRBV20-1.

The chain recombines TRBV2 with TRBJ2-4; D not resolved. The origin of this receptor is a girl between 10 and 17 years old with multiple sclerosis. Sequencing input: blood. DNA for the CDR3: TGTGCCAGCAGTGAAGAGGGTCTCTTAGCCAAAAACATTCAGTACTTC. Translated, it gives CASSEEGLLAKNIQYF.